The 28 T cell receptor beta chains in this list originate from one sample, sequenced in a study of blood T cell repertoires in COVID-19. Some clones are missing from TCRdb's copy, which holds only in-frame ones; the method was immunoSEQ multiplex PCR. In the table there are a few hundred thousand clones, about 88% of which are singletons. The specimen was PBMCs or T cells enriched from blood (not recorded which). These receptors originate from a woman between 55 and 75 years old in a cohort exposed to, infected with or recovered from COVID-19 (not recorded which).

This chain uses TRBV11-2 with TRBJ2-2; 8 positions agree with TRBD2. The CDR3 has 15 residues. The junction had 5 bases not matched to a gene; V was cut back by 1 base and J by 7 bases. Germline CDR1 reads SGHAT; CDR2 reads FQNNGV. The CDR3 spells CASSLAGGPGGELFF. The CDR3 coding sequence is TGTGCCAGCAGCTTAGCGGGAGGGCCTGGCGGGGAGCTGTTTTTT.

This clone turned up a few times. The chain combines TRBV5-1 with TRBJ2-1; D is possibly TRBD2 (5 bases). CDR1 and CDR2 (germline): SGHRS, YFSETQ. The V gene lost 2 bases and the J gene lost 4 bases, with 10 bases spanning the gap. The CDR3 has 14 amino acids. The CDR3 bases are TGCGCCAGCAGCTTTGGGAGTTCGTACAATGAGCAGTTCTTC. Amino acids: CASSFGSSYNEQFF.

The J gene is TRBJ2-7, the V gene TRBV3-1 (or the pseudogene TRBV3-2), with 10 bases that match TRBD2. CDR1 and CDR2 from the germline V gene are LGHDT and YNNKEL (reference sequence). Trimming removed 3 bases from V and 4 bases from J; junction bases left unmatched: 6. This CDR3 is 15 amino acids long. The CDR3 is CASSQISSGSYEQYF. The CDR3 DNA reads as TGTGCCAGCAGCCAGATCTCTAGCGGGAGTTACGAGCAGTACTTC.

The chain joins TRBV7-2 to TRBJ2-5; TRBD2 aligns across 9 bases. This CDR3 comprises 18 residues. The V gene's germline CDR1 is SGHTA and CDR2 FQGNSA. The V gene end was trimmed by 2 bases and the J gene end by 2 bases; junction bases not matched to a gene: 12. The CDR3 loop is CASSLQSAGGPGQETQYF. CDR3 in DNA: TGTGCCAGCAGCTTACAGAGCGCGGGAGGGCCGGGTCAAGAGACCCAGTACTTC.

Of note for this clone: No DNA is shown, since the ends of the CDR3 on it are uncertain; the CDR3 is the one TCRdb lists. This rearrangement joins TRBV28 to TRBJ2-7; the table's D gene call, TRBD1, was not cross checked with the DNA. Germline loops: CDR1 MDHEN, CDR2 SYDVKM. The CDR3 comprises 15 residues, both ends counted. CDR3 amino acids: CASSFGAGPRGEQYF.

The chain is built from TRBV3-1 (or the pseudogene TRBV3-2) and TRBJ2-7; 12 bases fit TRBD1. CDR1 is LGHDT, CDR2 YNNKEL, per germline (reference sequence). V shed 4 bases and J 6 bases; nucleotides not matched to a gene: 7. This CDR3 comprises 15 residues. CDR3 sequence reads: CASSPGTGGFGEQYF. The CDR3 nucleotides read TGTGCCAGCAGCCCTGGGACAGGGGGCTTCGGCGAGCAGTACTTC.

The chain is built from TRBV21-1 and TRBJ2-7; the table assigns TRBD2, which was not confirmed against the DNA. TRBV21-1 has pseudogene status. The CDR3 covers 13 residues. The CDR3 protein is CASSKSLRGGQYF. The CDR3 DNA sequence: TGTGCCAGCAGCAAGTCACTCCGCGGGGGGCAGTACTTC.

The V and J genes are TRBV28 and TRBJ1-1, with 8 positions matching TRBD1. J was trimmed by 5 bases and V by 4 bases; bases with no gene match: 15. The V gene's germline CDR1 is MDHEN and CDR2 SYDVKM. This CDR3 has 17 residues. The CDR3 region has the DNA TGTGCCAGCAGTTCCGGGACAGGAGCCATTAGCCGGACTGAAGCTTTCTTT. Its protein is CASSSGTGAISRTEAFF.

This chain uses TRBV19 with TRBJ2-1; TRBD1 agrees at 8 bases. Germline assignment: CDR1 LNHDA and CDR2 SQIVND (reference sequence). CDR3 length equals 15 residues. With 5 bases clipped from V and 4 bases from J, the junction kept 7 bases outside the gene matches. The chain's CDR3 is CASSPPRGLYNEQFF. CDR3 coding DNA: TGTGCCAGTAGTCCCCCCAGGGGGCTGTACAATGAGCAGTTCTTC.

This chain uses TRBV6-1 with TRBJ1-1; TRBD1 matches at 9 bases. The J segment lost 6 bases and the V segment lost 4 bases, leaving 15 bases of the junction unmatched. Germline-derived CDR1 and CDR2 are MNHNS and SASEGT. The CDR3 loop spans 17 amino acids. Here the CDR3 reads CASSVPPGTGYGPEAFF. CDR3 DNA: TGTGCCAGCAGTGTACCCCCGGGGACAGGGTATGGTCCTGAAGCTTTCTTT.

This clone was counted a few times. The chain uses TRBV7-3 and TRBJ2-1, with D perhaps matching TRBD2 (6 bases). The V gene lost 5 bases and the J gene lost 0 bases, with 11 bases spanning the gap. The CDR3 covers 15 residues. Germline CDR1 reads SGHTA; CDR2 reads FQGTGA. In DNA, the CDR3 is TGTGCCAGCAGCCTAGCGTGGAGCTCCTACAATGAGCAGTTCTTC. Translating it yields CASSLAWSSYNEQFF. Full variable domain (outside the CDR3, taken from reference TRBV7-3 and TRBJ2-1): GAGVSQTPSNKVTEKGKYVELRCDPISGHTALYWYRQSLGQGPEFLIYFQGTGAADDSGLPNDRFFAVRPEGSVSTLKIQRTERGDSAVYLCASSLAWSSYNEQFFGPGTRLTVL.

This chain connects TRBV11-2 to TRBJ2-1; 7 nucleotides agree with TRBD2. V gave up 0 bases and J gave up 7 bases; unmatched junction bases: 12. Germline V gives CDR1 SGHAT, CDR2 FQNNGV. The CDR3 runs to 17 residues. CDR3 residues: CASSLDLFSTSDNEQFF. CDR3 in DNA: TGTGCCAGCAGCTTAGATCTGTTTAGTACTAGCGATAATGAGCAGTTCTTC.

The chain is built from TRBV6-5 and TRBJ1-1; 7 nucleotides agree with TRBD1. The CDR3 consists of 15 residues. Germline V CDR1 and CDR2: MNHEY, SVGAGI. V dropped 6 bases and J dropped 0; count of bases not matched to a gene: 7. CDR3 DNA: TGTGCCAGCAGGCGGGACAGCCAAATGAACACTGAAGCTTTCTTT. This translates into CASRRDSQMNTEAFF.

The chain couples TRBV7-8 to TRBJ2-7; D remains unclear. Per the germline V gene, CDR1 is SGHVS and CDR2 is FQNEAQ. V was shortened by 5 bases and J by 5 bases, with 19 bases between the two germline ends. There are 15 residues in the CDR3. CDR3 region: CASSRVVISANEQYF. The CDR3 DNA follows: TGTGCCAGCAGCCGGGTGGTAATCTCTGCTAACGAGCAGTACTTC.

The chain uses TRBV25-1 and TRBJ1-1; 9 nucleotides line up with TRBD1. J was trimmed by 4 bases and V by 6 bases; bases with no gene match: 12. This CDR3 comprises 16 residues. Germline V lookup: CDR1 MGHDK, CDR2 SYGVNS. DNA for the CDR3: TGTGCCAGCAGGTACCGACGGACAGGGGACCCCACTGAAGCTTTCTTT. Its translation: CASRYRRTGDPTEAFF.

Here the CDR3 reads CSVAGGLGQPQHF. CDR3 bases: TGCAGCGTCGCAGGGGGCTTGGGTCAGCCCCAGCATTTT. The chain combines TRBV29-1 with TRBJ1-5; 8 bases fit TRBD1. V trimming: 6 bases; J trimming: 6 bases; junction bases outside the gene matches: 7. The germline CDR1 and CDR2 sequences are SQVTM and ANQGSEA. This CDR3 comprises 13 residues.

The rearrangement joins TRBV5-4 to TRBJ1-1; a weak D match, TRBD1 (6 bases). V was trimmed by 4 bases and J by 6 bases, leaving 10 bases between them. CDR1 and CDR2 from the germline V gene are SGHNT and YYREEE (reference sequence). This CDR3 is 12 amino acids long. CDR3 residues: CASSQQGAEAFF. CDR3 coding DNA: TGTGCCAGCAGCCAACAGGGAGCTGAAGCTTTCTTT.

The CDR3 here is CASSLGVRSSYEQYF. The CDR3 DNA sequence: TGTGCCAGCAGCTTAGGGGTGAGGAGCTCCTACGAGCAGTACTTC. The chain combines TRBV11-2 with TRBJ2-7; D unresolved. The ends were cut back, 1 base at V and 0 bases at J, with 10 bases in the middle. The CDR3 is made up of 15 amino acids. The germline V gene has CDR1 SGHAT and CDR2 FQNNGV.

The chain combines TRBV19 with TRBJ2-7; 7 bases map to TRBD2. Germline loops: CDR1 LNHDA, CDR2 SQIVND (reference sequence). CDR3 size: 19 residues. The V segment lost 1 base and the J segment 5 bases; nucleotides outside the gene matches: 20. CDR3 protein: CASSIVRRVDCGRCNEQYF. CDR3 bases: TGTGCCAGTAGTATAGTAAGGAGGGTGGACTGCGGGAGATGCAACGAGCAGTACTTC.

V usage is TRBV9 and J usage is TRBJ1-6, with D possibly matching TRBD1 (6 bases). The CDR3 is made up of 15 amino acids. Germline CDR1 SGDLS, CDR2 YYNGEE. Between the trimmed V and J ends, which lost 3 bases and 5 bases, there was a span of 12 bases. The CDR3 here is CASSEGQKDNSPLHF. In DNA, the CDR3 is TGTGCCAGCAGCGAAGGACAGAAAGATAATTCACCCCTCCACTTT. The full variable domain, rest sourced from reference TRBV9 and TRBJ1-6, is DSGVTQTPKHLITATGQRVTLRCSPRSGDLSVYWYQQSLDQGLQFLIQYYNGEERAKGNILERFSAQQFPDLHSELNLSSLELGDSALYFCASSEGQKDNSPLHFGNGTRLTVT.

The chain recombines TRBV3-1 (or the pseudogene TRBV3-2) with TRBJ1-3; 11 bases agree with TRBD1. Germline V CDR1 and CDR2: LGHDT, YNNKEL (reference sequence). V trimming: 1 base; J trimming: 6 bases; junction bases outside the gene matches: 5. The CDR3 extends over 16 amino acids. CDR3 amino acids: CASSQARTGGENTIYF. CDR3 coding DNA: TGTGCCAGCAGCCAAGCTAGGACAGGGGGCGAAAACACCATATATTTT.

The chain joins TRBV19 to TRBJ2-2, with 10 bases matching TRBD1. The CDR3 has 17 amino acids. With 7 bases clipped from V and 4 bases from J, the junction kept 12 bases outside the gene matches. Germline-derived CDR1 and CDR2 are LNHDA and SQIVND (reference sequence). CDR3 sequence: CASNRPGTGVSTGELFF. CDR3 coding DNA: TGTGCCAGTAATAGACCCGGGACAGGGGTGAGCACCGGGGAGCTGTTTTTT.

This rearrangement joins TRBV18 to TRBJ2-1; TRBD2 agrees at 10 bases. Germline V gene sequence: CDR1 KGHSH, CDR2 LQKENI. The CDR3 covers 19 residues. V dropped 2 bases and J dropped 8; count of bases not matched to a gene: 18. This CDR3 is CASSPKSGLAEAPTDEQFF. CDR3 DNA sequence: TGTGCCAGCTCACCAAAGTCCGGACTAGCGGAAGCTCCTACGGATGAGCAGTTCTTC. Full variable domain (rest looked up from reference TRBV18 and TRBJ2-1): NAGVMQNPRHLVRRRGQEARLRCSPMKGHSHVYWYRQLPEEGLKFMVYLQKENIIDESGMPKERFSAEFPKEGPSILRIQQVVRGDSAAYFCASSPKSGLAEAPTDEQFFGPGTRLTVL.

The J gene is TRBJ1-5, the V gene TRBV3-1 (or the pseudogene TRBV3-2); 11 positions match TRBD1. Germline V lookup: CDR1 LGHDT, CDR2 YNNKEL (reference sequence). CDR3 length: 16 residues. With 3 bases clipped from V and 2 bases from J, the junction kept 3 bases outside the gene matches. The CDR3: CASSQRTGGRNQPQHF. The CDR3 DNA sequence: TGTGCCAGCAGCCAGAGGACAGGGGGCCGCAATCAGCCCCAGCATTTT.

The chain joins TRBV9 to TRBJ2-3, with a possible D match to TRBD2 (5 bases). This CDR3 spans 12 amino acids. CDR1 SGDLS and CDR2 YYNGEE come from the germline V gene. Deletions cut 4 bases from V and 6 bases from J, with 9 bases between. In DNA form, the CDR3 reads TGTGCCAGCAGCCCCGGGGAGGATACGCAGTATTTT. Protein sequence: CASSPGEDTQYF.

The count of this clone is one. The chain recombines TRBV28 with TRBJ2-7; 7 nucleotides align to TRBD1. The CDR3 has 14 amino acids. Germline V gives CDR1 MDHEN, CDR2 SYDVKM. Trimming removed 4 bases from V and 1 base from J; junction bases left unmatched: 4. DNA of the CDR3: TGTGCCAGCAGTTCCCACAGGGGTTCCTACGAGCAGTACTTC. Protein: CASSSHRGSYEQYF.

The DNA of the CDR3 is TGTGCCAGCAGTTTGGGGGGCGAGCAGTACTTC. Residues: CASSLGGEQYF. This chain joins TRBV28 and TRBJ2-7, with D tentatively TRBD2 (6 bases). The CDR3 spans 11 residues. Trimming left V 3 bases short and J 6 bases short, with 6 bases between. Germline CDR1 reads MDHEN; CDR2 reads SYDVKM.

This clone was seen more than once but under ten times. The V gene is TRBV10-2, the J gene TRBJ2-3, with 8 bases aligning to TRBD2. J gave up 4 bases and V 3 bases, and 6 bases lay outside the gene matches. Germline CDR1 WSHSY, CDR2 SAAADI. CDR3 size: 15 residues. CDR3 sequence reads: CASSDPGGGADTQYF. Here the CDR3 DNA reads TGCGCCAGCAGTGATCCGGGAGGGGGGGCAGATACGCAGTATTTT.